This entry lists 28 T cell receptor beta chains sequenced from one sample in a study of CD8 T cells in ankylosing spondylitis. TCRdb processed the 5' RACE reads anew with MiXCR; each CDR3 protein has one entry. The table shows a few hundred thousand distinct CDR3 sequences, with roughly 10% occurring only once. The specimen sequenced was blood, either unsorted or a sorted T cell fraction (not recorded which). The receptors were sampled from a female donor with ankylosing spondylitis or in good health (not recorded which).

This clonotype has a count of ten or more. CDR3 sequence reads: CASSPTGGQDTQYF. The DNA of the CDR3 is TGTGCCAGCTCACCGACGGGAGGGCAAGATACGCAGTATTTT. This rearrangement joins TRBV18 to TRBJ2-3, with 8 bases matching TRBD2. The CDR3 loop spans 14 amino acids. After removal of 3 bases from V and 5 bases from J, the junction contained 4 bases not matched to a gene. Germline V gene data show CDR1 as KGHSH and CDR2 as LQKENI. Full variable domain (missing parts from reference TRBV18 and TRBJ2-3): NAGVMQNPRHLVRRRGQEARLRCSPMKGHSHVYWYRQLPEEGLKFMVYLQKENIIDESGMPKERFSAEFPKEGPSILRIQQVVRGDSAAYFCASSPTGGQDTQYFGPGTRLTVL.

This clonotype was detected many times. CDR3: CSATGGANTEAFF. The CDR3 region has the DNA TGCAGTGCTACAGGGGGTGCCAACACTGAAGCTTTCTTT. This rearrangement joins TRBV20-1 to TRBJ1-1, with 7 bases fitting TRBD1. CDR1 and CDR2 from the germline V gene are DFQATT and SNEGSKA (reference sequence). CDR3 length equals 13 residues. Germline trimming cut 4 bases from V and 2 bases from J; bases unmatched to any gene: 4.

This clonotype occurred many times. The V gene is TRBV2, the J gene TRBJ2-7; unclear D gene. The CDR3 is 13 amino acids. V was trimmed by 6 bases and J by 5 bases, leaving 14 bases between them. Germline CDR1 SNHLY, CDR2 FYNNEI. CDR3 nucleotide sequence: TGTGCCAGCAGCCAACCCTTTGACAACGAGCAGTACTTC. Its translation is CASSQPFDNEQYF.

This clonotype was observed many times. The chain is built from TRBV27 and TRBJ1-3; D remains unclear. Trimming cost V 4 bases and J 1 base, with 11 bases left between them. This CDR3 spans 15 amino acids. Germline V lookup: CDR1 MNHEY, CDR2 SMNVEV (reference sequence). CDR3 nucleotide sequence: TGTGCCAGCAGTTCTCGAACACCTTCTGGAAACACCATATATTTT. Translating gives CASSSRTPSGNTIYF.

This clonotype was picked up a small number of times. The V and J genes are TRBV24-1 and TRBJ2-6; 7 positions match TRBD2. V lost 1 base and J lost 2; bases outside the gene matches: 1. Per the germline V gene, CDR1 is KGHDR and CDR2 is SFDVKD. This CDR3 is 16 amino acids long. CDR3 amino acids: CATSDLAGTGANVLTF. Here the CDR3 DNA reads TGTGCCACCAGTGATTTAGCGGGAACTGGGGCCAACGTCCTGACTTTC.

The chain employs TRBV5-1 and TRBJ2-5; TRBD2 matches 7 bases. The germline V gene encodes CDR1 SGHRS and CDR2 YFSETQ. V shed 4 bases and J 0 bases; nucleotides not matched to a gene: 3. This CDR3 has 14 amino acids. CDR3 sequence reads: CASSPGTNQETQYF. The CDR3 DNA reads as TGCGCCAGCAGCCCGGGGACTAACCAAGAGACCCAGTACTTC.

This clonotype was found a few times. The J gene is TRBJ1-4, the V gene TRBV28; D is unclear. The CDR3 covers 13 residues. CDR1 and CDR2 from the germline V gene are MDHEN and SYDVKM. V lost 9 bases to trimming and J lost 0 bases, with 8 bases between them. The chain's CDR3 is CASTQSTNEKLFF. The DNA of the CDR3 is TGTGCCAGTACACAGTCAACTAATGAAAAACTGTTTTTT.

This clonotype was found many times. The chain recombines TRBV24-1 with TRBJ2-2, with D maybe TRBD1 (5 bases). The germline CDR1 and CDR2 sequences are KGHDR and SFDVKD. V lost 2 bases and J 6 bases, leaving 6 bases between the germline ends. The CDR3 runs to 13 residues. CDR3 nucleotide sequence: TGTGCCACCAGTGATTACAGGTCCGGGGAGCTGTTTTTT. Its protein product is CATSDYRSGELFF.

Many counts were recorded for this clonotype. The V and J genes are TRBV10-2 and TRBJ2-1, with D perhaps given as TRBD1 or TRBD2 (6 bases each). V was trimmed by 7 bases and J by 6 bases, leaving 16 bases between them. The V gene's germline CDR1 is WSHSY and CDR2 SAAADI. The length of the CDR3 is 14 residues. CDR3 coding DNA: TGCGCCAGCAAGACTAGGACAGAAACCAATGAGCAGTTCTTC. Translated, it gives CASKTRTETNEQFF.

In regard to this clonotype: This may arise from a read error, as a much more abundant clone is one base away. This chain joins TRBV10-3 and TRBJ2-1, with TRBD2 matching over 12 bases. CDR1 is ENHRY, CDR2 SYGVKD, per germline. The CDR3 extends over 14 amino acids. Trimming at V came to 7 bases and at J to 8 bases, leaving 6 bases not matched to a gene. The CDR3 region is CAIMLLAGGDEQFF. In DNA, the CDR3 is TGTGCCATCATGCTACTAGCGGGGGGCGATGAGCAGTTCTTC.

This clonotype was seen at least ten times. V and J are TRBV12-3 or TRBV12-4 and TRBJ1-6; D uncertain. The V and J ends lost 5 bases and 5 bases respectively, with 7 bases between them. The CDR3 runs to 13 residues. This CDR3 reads CASSQRDNSPLHF. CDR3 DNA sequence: TGTGCCAGCAGTCAAAGAGATAATTCACCCCTCCACTTT.

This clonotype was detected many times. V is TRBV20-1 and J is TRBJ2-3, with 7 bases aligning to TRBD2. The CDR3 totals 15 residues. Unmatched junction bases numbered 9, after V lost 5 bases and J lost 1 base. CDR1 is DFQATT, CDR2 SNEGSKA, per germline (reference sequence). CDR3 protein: CSAGRRETGTDTQYF. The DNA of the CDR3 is TGCAGTGCTGGTCGGCGGGAGACGGGCACAGATACGCAGTATTTT.

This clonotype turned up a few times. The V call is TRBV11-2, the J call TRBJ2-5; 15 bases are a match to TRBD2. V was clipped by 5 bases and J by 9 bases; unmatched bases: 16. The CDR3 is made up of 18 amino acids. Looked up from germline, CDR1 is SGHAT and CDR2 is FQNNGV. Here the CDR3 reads CASSLRSGTSGRPGAQYF. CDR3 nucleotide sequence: TGTGCCAGCAGCCTGCGGTCGGGGACTAGCGGGAGGCCCGGGGCCCAGTACTTC.

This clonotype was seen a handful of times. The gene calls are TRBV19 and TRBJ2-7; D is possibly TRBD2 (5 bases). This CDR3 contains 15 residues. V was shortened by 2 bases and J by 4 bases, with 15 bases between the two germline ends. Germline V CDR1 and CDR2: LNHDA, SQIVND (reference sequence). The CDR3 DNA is TGTGCCAGTAGTATACTACTAGGGCAAGTTTACGAGCAGTACTTC. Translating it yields CASSILLGQVYEQYF.

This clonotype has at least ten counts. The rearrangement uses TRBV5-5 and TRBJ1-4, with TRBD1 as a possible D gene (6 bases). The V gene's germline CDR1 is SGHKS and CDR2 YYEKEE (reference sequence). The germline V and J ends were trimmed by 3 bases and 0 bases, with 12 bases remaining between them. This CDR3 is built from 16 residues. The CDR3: CASSSYRAATNEKLFF. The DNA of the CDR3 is TGTGCCAGCAGCTCCTACAGGGCTGCAACTAATGAAAAACTGTTTTTT.

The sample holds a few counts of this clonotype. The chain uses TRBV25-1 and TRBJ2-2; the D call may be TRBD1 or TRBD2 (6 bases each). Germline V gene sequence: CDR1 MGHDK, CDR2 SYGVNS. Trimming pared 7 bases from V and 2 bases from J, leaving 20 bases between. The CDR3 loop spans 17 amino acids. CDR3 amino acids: CASNSRGQGFNTGELFF. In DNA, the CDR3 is TGTGCCAGCAACTCACGGGGGCAGGGATTCAACACCGGGGAGCTGTTTTTT.

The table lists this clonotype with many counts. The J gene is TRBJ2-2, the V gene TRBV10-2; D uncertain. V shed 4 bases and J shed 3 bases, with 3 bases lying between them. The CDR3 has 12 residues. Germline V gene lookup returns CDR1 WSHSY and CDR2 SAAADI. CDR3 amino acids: CASSGDTGELFF. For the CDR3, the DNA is TGCGCCAGCAGTGGGGACACCGGGGAGCTGTTTTTT.

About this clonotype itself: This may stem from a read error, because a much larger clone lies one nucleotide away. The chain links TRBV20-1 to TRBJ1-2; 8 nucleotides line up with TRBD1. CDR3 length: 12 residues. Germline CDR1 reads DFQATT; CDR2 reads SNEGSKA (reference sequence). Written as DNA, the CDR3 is TGCAGTGCTGGAGGACAGGGTCGTGGCTACATCTTC. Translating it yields CSAGGQGRGYIF.

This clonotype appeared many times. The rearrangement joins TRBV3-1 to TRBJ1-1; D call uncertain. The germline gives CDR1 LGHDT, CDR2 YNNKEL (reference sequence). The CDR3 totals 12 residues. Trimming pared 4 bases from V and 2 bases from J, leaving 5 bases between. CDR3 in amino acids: CASSRSNTEAFF. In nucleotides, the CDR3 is TGTGCCAGCAGCCGGAGTAACACTGAAGCTTTCTTT. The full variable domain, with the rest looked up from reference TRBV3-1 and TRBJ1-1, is DTAVSQTPKYLVTQMGNDKSIKCEQNLGHDTMYWYKQDSKKFLKIMFSYNNKELIINETVPNRFSPKSPDKAHLNLHINSLELGDSAVYFCASSRSNTEAFFGQGTRLTVV.

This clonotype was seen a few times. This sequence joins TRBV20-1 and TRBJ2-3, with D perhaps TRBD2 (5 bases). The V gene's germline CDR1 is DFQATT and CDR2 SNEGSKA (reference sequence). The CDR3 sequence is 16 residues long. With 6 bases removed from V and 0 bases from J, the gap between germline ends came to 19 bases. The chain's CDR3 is CSAPRGERTSTDTQYF. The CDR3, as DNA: TGCAGTGCCCCACGTGGGGAGCGAACTAGCACAGATACGCAGTATTTT.

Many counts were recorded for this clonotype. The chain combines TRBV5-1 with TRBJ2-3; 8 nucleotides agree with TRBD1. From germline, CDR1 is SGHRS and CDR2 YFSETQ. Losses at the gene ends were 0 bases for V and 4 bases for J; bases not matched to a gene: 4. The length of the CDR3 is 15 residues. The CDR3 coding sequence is TGCGCCAGCAGCTTGGGGCCGACAGGGGCAGATACGCAGTATTTT. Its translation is CASSLGPTGADTQYF.

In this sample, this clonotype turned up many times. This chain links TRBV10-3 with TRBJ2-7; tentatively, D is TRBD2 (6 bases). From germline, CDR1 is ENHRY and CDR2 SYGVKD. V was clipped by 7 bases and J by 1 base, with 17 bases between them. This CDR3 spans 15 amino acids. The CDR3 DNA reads TGTGCCATCAAACCCTTGGGGGGAGGATCCTACGAGCAGTACTTC. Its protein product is CAIKPLGGGSYEQYF.

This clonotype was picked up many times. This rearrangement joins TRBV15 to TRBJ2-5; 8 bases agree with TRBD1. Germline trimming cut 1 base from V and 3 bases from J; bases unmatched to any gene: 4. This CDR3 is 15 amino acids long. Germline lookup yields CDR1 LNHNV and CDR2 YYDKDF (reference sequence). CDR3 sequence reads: CATSRAQGAEETQYF. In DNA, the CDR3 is TGTGCCACCAGCAGAGCCCAGGGGGCCGAAGAGACCCAGTACTTC.

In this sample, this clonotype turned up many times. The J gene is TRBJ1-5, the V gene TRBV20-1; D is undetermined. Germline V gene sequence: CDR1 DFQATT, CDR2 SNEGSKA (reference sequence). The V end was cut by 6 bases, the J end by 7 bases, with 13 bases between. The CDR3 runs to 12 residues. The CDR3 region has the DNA TGCAGTGCCCATGCCCCGAACCAGCCCCAGCATTTT. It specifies CSAHAPNQPQHF.

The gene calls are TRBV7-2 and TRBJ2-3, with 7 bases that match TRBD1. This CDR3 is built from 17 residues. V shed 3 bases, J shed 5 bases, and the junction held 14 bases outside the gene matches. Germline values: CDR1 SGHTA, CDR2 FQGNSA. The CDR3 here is CASSFDRDHRGIDTQYF. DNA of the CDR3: TGTGCCAGCAGCTTCGACAGGGATCATAGGGGCATAGATACGCAGTATTTT.

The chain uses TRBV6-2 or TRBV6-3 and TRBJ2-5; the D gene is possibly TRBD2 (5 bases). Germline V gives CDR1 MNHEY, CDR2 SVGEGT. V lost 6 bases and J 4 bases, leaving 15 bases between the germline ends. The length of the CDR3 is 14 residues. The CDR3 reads CASRKGRGSETQYF. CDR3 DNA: TGTGCCAGCAGAAAGGGAAGAGGGTCAGAGACCCAGTACTTC.

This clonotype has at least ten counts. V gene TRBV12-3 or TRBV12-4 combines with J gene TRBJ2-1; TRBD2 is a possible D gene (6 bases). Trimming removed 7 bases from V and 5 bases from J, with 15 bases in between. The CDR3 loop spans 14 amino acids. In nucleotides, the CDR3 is TGTGCCAGCACGTTGACTAGATCGAACAATGAGCAGTTCTTC. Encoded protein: CASTLTRSNNEQFF.

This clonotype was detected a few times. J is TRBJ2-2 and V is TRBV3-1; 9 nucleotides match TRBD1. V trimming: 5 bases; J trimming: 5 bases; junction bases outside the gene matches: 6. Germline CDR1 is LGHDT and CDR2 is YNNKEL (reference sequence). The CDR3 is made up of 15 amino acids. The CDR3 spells CASSRTGGATGELFF. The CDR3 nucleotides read TGTGCCAGCAGCAGAACAGGGGGCGCGACCGGGGAGCTGTTTTTT.